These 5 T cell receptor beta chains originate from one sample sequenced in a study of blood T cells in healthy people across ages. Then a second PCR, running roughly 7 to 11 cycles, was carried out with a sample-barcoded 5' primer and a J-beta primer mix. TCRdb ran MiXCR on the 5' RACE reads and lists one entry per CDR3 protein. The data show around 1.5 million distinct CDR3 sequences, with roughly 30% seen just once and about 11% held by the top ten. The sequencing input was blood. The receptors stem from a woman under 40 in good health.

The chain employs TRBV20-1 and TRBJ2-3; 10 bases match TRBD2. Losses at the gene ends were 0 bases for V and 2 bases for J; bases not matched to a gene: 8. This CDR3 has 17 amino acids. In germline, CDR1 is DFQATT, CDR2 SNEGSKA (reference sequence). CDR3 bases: TGCAGTGCTAGAGATCGGGGGACTAGCGAACACACAGATACGCAGTATTTT. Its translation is CSARDRGTSEHTDTQYF.

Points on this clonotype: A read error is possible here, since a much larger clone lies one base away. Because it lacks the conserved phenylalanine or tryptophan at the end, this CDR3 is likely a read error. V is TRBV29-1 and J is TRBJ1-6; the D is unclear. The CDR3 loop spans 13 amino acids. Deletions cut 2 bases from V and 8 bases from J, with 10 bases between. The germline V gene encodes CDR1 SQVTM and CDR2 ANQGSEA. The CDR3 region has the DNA TGCAGCGTTGAAAAGGATTACGATTCACCCCTCCACTGT. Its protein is CSVEKDYDSPLHC.

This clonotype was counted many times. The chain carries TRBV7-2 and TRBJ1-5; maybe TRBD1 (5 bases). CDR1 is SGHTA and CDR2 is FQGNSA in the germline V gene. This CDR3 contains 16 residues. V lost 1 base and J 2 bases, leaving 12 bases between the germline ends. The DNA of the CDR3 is TGTGCCAGCAGCTTAGTGGGGACCCAGGGCAATCAGCCCCAGCATTTT. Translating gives CASSLVGTQGNQPQHF.

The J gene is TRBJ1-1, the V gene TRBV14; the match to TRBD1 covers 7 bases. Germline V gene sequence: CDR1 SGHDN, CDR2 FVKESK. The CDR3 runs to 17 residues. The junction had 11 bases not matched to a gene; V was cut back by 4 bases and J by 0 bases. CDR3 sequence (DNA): TGTGCCAGCAGCCCGAGCCCGGGACAGTCCCTGAACACTGAAGCTTTCTTT. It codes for CASSPSPGQSLNTEAFF.

CDR3 sequence reads: CSATYRDTGYGYTF. The DNA of the CDR3 is TGCAGTGCTACGTACCGGGACACAGGTTATGGCTACACCTTC. The chain couples TRBV20-1 to TRBJ1-2; a weak D match, TRBD1 (6 bases). Germline CDR1 DFQATT, CDR2 SNEGSKA (reference sequence). This CDR3 has 14 amino acids. The ends were cut back, 4 bases at V and 5 bases at J, with 17 bases in the middle.